Here is one TCR beta chain with its context. Its matching antigen is unknown. This entry comes from a study of cytomegalovirus exposure and HLA in healthy donors. Study-wide results and limits: The tendency of first-cohort TCR clusters to co-occur in the roughly 130 validation repertoires was the finding of a later analysis. The study put 150 to 200 TCR beta chains on its list as cytomegalovirus-associated.

Method: immunoSEQ multiplex PCR; TCRdb's copy keeps in-frame clones and lacks some. The sample yields about 130,000 clones, nearly 90% seen once. The CDR3 covers 14 residues. This receptor was identified in a woman under 30 in good health and CMV-seropositive. Sequencing input: PBMCs. The rearrangement joins TRBV21-1 to TRBJ2-7; the D call in the table, TRBD1, was not verified against the DNA. TRBV21-1 corresponds to a pseudogene. CDR3 nucleotide sequence: TGTGCCAGCCAAAAAGGGGACAGGGGCTACGAGCAGTACTTC. Its protein product is CASQKGDRGYEQYF.